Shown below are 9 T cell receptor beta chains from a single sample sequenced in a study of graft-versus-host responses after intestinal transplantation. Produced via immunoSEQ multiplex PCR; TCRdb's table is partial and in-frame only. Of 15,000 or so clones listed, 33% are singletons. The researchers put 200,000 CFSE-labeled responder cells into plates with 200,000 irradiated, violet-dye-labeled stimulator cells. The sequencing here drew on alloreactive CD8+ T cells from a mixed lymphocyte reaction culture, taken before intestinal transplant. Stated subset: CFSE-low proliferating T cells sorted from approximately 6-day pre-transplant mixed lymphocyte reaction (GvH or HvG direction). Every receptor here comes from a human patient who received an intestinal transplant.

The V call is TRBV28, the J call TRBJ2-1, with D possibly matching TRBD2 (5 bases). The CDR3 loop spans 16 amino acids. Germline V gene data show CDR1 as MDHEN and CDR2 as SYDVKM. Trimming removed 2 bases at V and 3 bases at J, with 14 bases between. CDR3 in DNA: TGTGCCAGCAGTTTACCCCCGCCGGCGGGCTACAATGAGCAGTTCTTC. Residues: CASSLPPPAGYNEQFF. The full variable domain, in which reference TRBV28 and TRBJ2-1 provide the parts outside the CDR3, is DVKVTQSSRYLVKRTGEKVFLECVQDMDHENMFWYRQDPGLGLRLIYFSYDVKMKEKGDIPEGYSVSREKKERFSLILESASTNQTSMYLCASSLPPPAGYNEQFFGPGTRLTVL.

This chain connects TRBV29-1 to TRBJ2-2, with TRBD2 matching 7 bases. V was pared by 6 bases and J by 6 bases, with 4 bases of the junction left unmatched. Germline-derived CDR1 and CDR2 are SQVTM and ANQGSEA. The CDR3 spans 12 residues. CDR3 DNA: TGCAGCGTGAGGGGAGGGGCCGGGGAGCTGTTTTTT. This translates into CSVRGGAGELFF.

The CDR3 protein is CASMGDLNTEAFF. CDR3 nucleotide sequence: TGTGCCAGCATGGGGGACTTGAACACTGAAGCTTTCTTT. The chain uses TRBV7-9 and TRBJ1-1; TRBD1 is a possible D gene (5 bases). The CDR3 is made up of 13 amino acids. V shed 7 bases and J shed 0 bases, with 9 bases lying between them. CDR1 and CDR2 from the germline V gene are SEHNR and FQNEAQ (reference sequence).

The CDR3 nucleotides are TGTGCCAGCAGCTCACAGGGGGTACTTAGCAATCAGCCCCAGCATTTT. Amino acid sequence: CASSSQGVLSNQPQHF. The rearrangement joins TRBV21-1 to TRBJ1-5; the D call of TRBD1 is as the table states it, not checked on the DNA. TRBV21-1 is assigned pseudogene status. This CDR3 comprises 16 residues.

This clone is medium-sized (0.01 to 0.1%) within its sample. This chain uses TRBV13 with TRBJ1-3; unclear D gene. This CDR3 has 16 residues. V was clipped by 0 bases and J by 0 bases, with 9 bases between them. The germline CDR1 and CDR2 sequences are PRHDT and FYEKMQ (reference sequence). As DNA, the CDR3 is TGTGCCAGCAGCTTAGGCTTAAGAGTCTCTGGAAACACCATATATTTT. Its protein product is CASSLGLRVSGNTIYF.

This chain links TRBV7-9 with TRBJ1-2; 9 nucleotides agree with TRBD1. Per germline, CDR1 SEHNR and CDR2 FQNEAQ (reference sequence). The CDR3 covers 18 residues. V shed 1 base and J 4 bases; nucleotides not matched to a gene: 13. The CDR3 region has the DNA TGTGCCAGCAGCTTAGGGGGACAGGGCTTTTATCCCTCCTATGGCTACACCTTC. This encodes CASSLGGQGFYPSYGYTF.

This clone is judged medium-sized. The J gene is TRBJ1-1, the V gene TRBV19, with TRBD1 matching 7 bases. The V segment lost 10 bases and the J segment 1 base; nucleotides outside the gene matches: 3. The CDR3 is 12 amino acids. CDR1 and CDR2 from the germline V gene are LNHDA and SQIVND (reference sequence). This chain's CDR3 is CATRTGNTEAFF. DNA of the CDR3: TGTGCCACCCGGACAGGGAACACTGAAGCTTTCTTT.

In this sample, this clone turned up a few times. The chain's CDR3 is CASIGTSYYEQYF. Here the CDR3 DNA reads TGTGCCAGCATCGGGACATCCTACTACGAGCAGTACTTC. This chain joins TRBV6-5 and TRBJ2-7; the D gene is possibly TRBD1 (6 bases). The CDR3 has 13 residues. The V gene's germline CDR1 is MNHEY and CDR2 SVGAGI. V shed 7 bases and J shed 3 bases, with 13 bases lying between them.

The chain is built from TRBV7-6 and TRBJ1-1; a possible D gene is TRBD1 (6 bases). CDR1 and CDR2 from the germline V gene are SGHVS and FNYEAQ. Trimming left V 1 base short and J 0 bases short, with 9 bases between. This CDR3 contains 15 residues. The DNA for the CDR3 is TGTGCCAGCAGCTTAGGGGGGGGCCTGAACACTGAAGCTTTCTTT. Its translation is CASSLGGGLNTEAFF.